The 9 T cell receptor beta chains given below trace back to one sample, sequenced in a study of T cell responses to AZD1222 COVID-19 vaccine. Measured with immunoSEQ multiplex PCR; TCRdb has only the in-frame clones, and not every one. The table records over 100,000 clones, approximately 88% of them present only once. The sample here was peripheral blood, taken on day 0 of AZD1222 vaccination. The receptors were sampled from an adult in good health.

The chain links TRBV9 to TRBJ1-5; possible D gene TRBD1, 5 bases. V lost 0 bases, J lost 2 bases, and 9 bases lay in between. Germline V gene lookup returns CDR1 SGDLS and CDR2 YYNGEE. The CDR3 sequence is 15 residues long. Here the CDR3 reads CASSVGGTGNQPQHF. DNA of the CDR3: TGTGCCAGCAGCGTAGGAGGGACGGGCAATCAGCCCCAGCATTTT.

The gene calls are TRBV7-8 and TRBJ1-2; TRBD1 aligns across 10 bases. The CDR3 covers 20 residues. CDR1 and CDR2 (germline): SGHVS, FQNEAQ. V trimming: 6 bases; J trimming: 0 bases; junction bases outside the gene matches: 19. CDR3 in amino acids: CASSSVIGTGEYSPNYGYTF. DNA for the CDR3: TGTGCCAGCAGTTCCGTAATTGGGACAGGGGAGTATTCCCCTAACTATGGCTACACCTTC.

The CDR3 DNA sequence: TGTGCCACCTCGGGGGCAGCTTACACCGGGGAGCTGTTTTTT. Protein product: CATSGAAYTGELFF. This chain uses TRBV27 with TRBJ2-2; the D gene could be TRBD1 or TRBD2 (6 bases each). The V and J ends lost 10 bases and 3 bases respectively, with 15 bases between them. The CDR3 loop spans 14 amino acids. Per germline, CDR1 MNHEY and CDR2 SMNVEV (reference sequence).

V is TRBV19 and J is TRBJ1-2; D is perhaps TRBD1 (6 bases). V was cut by 4 bases and J by 1 base, with 13 bases left in between. Germline V CDR1 and CDR2: LNHDA, SQIVND (reference sequence). The CDR3 contains 15 residues. DNA for the CDR3: TGTGCCAGTAGTAGTCCGGGACACCGTAACTATGGCTACACCTTC. It codes for CASSSPGHRNYGYTF.

This sequence joins TRBV12-3 or TRBV12-4 and TRBJ2-7; perhaps TRBD2 as D (6 bases). The CDR3 extends over 13 amino acids. V was trimmed by 6 bases and J by 3 bases, leaving 12 bases between them. In DNA form, the CDR3 reads TGTGCCAGCAGCCCCCGGGGGTTCTACGAGCAGTACTTC. Translated, it gives CASSPRGFYEQYF.

The chain employs TRBV5-1 and TRBJ1-2; a possible D gene is TRBD1 (5 bases). The V gene lost 4 bases and the J gene lost 4 bases, with 14 bases spanning the gap. Germline CDR1 SGHRS, CDR2 YFSETQ. This CDR3 is built from 14 residues. CDR3 sequence: CASSTGGARYGYTF. The CDR3 DNA reads TGCGCCAGCAGCACGGGGGGAGCCCGCTATGGCTACACCTTC.

The J gene is TRBJ1-3, the V gene TRBV15; TRBD1 might be the D (6 bases). The CDR3 loop spans 18 amino acids. V lost 0 bases, J lost 2 bases, and 17 bases lay in between. Germline values: CDR1 LNHNV, CDR2 YYDKDF (reference sequence). In DNA, the CDR3 is TGTGCCACCAGCAGAGATCTGGGGGGCCGGGCCGCTGGAAACACCATATATTTT. Encoded protein: CATSRDLGGRAAGNTIYF. Full variable domain (remainder filled in from reference TRBV15 and TRBJ1-3): DAMVIQNPRYQVTQFGKPVTLSCSQTLNHNVMYWYQQKSSQAPKLLFHYYDKDFNNEADTPDNFQSRRPNTSFCFLDIRSPGLGDTAMYLCATSRDLGGRAAGNTIYFGEGSWLTVV.

The gene calls are TRBV11-3 and TRBJ1-1, with TRBD1 matching over 7 bases. J gave up 1 base and V 3 bases, and 2 bases lay outside the gene matches. The CDR3 spans 14 residues. Germline values: CDR1 SGHNT, CDR2 YENEEA. The DNA for the CDR3 is TGTGCCAGCAGCTTGTCAGGGGGGAACACTGAAGCTTTCTTT. Residues: CASSLSGGNTEAFF.

This clone appeared a few times. V is TRBV4-1 and J is TRBJ2-2; D is perhaps TRBD2 (5 bases). The CDR3 is 15 amino acids. Trimming left V 4 bases short and J 6 bases short, with 15 bases between. Germline lookup yields CDR1 MGHRA and CDR2 YSYEKL. The CDR3 DNA is TGCGCCAGCAGCCGAAAACCCCTAGCTCCCGGGGAGCTGTTTTTT. This codes for CASSRKPLAPGELFF.